One and the same sample provided the 24 T cell receptor beta chains below, sequenced in a study of blood T cell repertoires in COVID-19. Clones were sequenced by immunoSEQ multiplex PCR, and TCRdb holds only the in-frame ones, with some missing. The table shows roughly 200,000 clones, with 80% to 85% occurring only once. Specimen: peripheral blood. These receptors were collected from a man aged 40-55 years with acute or convalescent COVID-19.

The rearrangement links TRBV2 to TRBJ1-5; TRBD1 is a possible D gene (5 bases). Germline V lookup: CDR1 SNHLY, CDR2 FYNNEI. Between the trimmed V and J ends, which lost 3 bases and 6 bases, there was a span of 9 bases. The CDR3 consists of 13 residues. The CDR3 region is CASSDQGGQPQHF. The CDR3 DNA reads TGTGCCAGCAGTGATCAGGGAGGTCAGCCCCAGCATTTT.

This chain links TRBV28 with TRBJ1-2; TRBD1 matches at 8 bases. The V and J ends lost 6 bases and 7 bases, in that order; junction bases with no gene match: 7. CDR3 length: 13 residues. CDR1 is MDHEN, CDR2 SYDVKM, per germline. CDR3: CASRAGGIGGYTF. The CDR3 DNA reads TGTGCCAGCAGGGCAGGGGGCATAGGTGGCTACACCTTC.

V is TRBV14 and J is TRBJ1-6, with 7 bases fitting TRBD1. The V gene end was trimmed by 4 bases and the J gene end by 9 bases; junction bases not matched to a gene: 12. Germline V lookup: CDR1 SGHDN, CDR2 FVKESK. This CDR3 is 16 amino acids long. For the CDR3, the DNA is TGTGCCAGCAGCCCGAACAGGGGAGGCTTTGGTTCACCCCTCCACTTT. The encoded protein is CASSPNRGGFGSPLHF.

The V gene is TRBV7-8, the J gene TRBJ2-5; no clear D. CDR1 and CDR2 from the germline V gene are SGHVS and FQNEAQ. This CDR3 is 13 amino acids long. With 5 bases removed from V and 4 bases from J, the gap between germline ends came to 11 bases. The chain's CDR3 is CASSPPERETQYF. DNA for the CDR3: TGTGCCAGCAGCCCCCCCGAGCGAGAGACCCAGTACTTC. The full variable domain, its missing parts supplied by reference TRBV7-8 and TRBJ2-5, is GAGVSQSPRYKVAKRGQDVALRCDPISGHVSLFWYQQALGQGPEFLTYFQNEAQLDKSGLPSDRFFAERPEGSVSTLKIQRTQQEDSAVYLCASSPPERETQYFGPGTRLLVL.

DNA for the CDR3: TGTGCCAGCAGCCCGGGACTAGCGGGATCGGGCGAGCAGTACTTC. It is translated as CASSPGLAGSGEQYF. This chain joins TRBV7-3 and TRBJ2-7; 13 bases are a match to TRBD2. Trimming removed 5 bases from V and 6 bases from J; junction bases left unmatched: 7. CDR1 is SGHTA and CDR2 is FQGTGA in the germline V gene. The CDR3 has 15 amino acids. Full variable domain (outside the CDR3, taken from reference TRBV7-3 and TRBJ2-7): GAGVSQTPSNKVTEKGKYVELRCDPISGHTALYWYRQSLGQGPEFLIYFQGTGAADDSGLPNDRFFAVRPEGSVSTLKIQRTERGDSAVYLCASSPGLAGSGEQYFGPGTRLTVT.

The CDR3 DNA reads as TGCAGCGCCTCGGTTGAGTCAGATACGCAGTATTTT. Amino acid sequence: CSASVESDTQYF. J is TRBJ2-3 and V is TRBV29-1, with unresolved D. Per the germline V gene, CDR1 is SQVTM and CDR2 is ANQGSEA. Trimming took off 7 bases at V and 4 bases at J, with 12 bases between the two ends. The CDR3 is made up of 12 amino acids.

The chain links TRBV19 to TRBJ1-5; D remains ambiguous. The V and J ends lost 4 bases and 2 bases respectively, with 15 bases between them. The CDR3 length is 16 residues. CDR1 and CDR2 (germline): LNHDA, SQIVND (reference sequence). In DNA, the CDR3 is TGTGCCAGTAGTAGTGACGAGCGGCGGGGCAATCAGCCCCAGCATTTT. Translation: CASSSDERRGNQPQHF.

The V call is TRBV5-8, the J call TRBJ1-5, with TRBD1 identical over 7 bases. In germline, CDR1 is SGHTS, CDR2 YDEGEE. V shed 2 bases and J 5 bases; nucleotides not matched to a gene: 7. The CDR3 covers 15 residues. CDR3 DNA: TGTGCCAGCAGCTTAGGGCAGGGGGTTGATCAGCCCCAGCATTTT. Protein product: CASSLGQGVDQPQHF.

This chain links TRBV19 with TRBJ2-3; 7 bases are shared with TRBD2. The CDR3 spans 13 residues. From germline, CDR1 is LNHDA and CDR2 SQIVND (reference sequence). The J segment lost 5 bases and the V segment lost 8 bases, leaving 7 bases of the junction unmatched. DNA of the CDR3: TGTGCCAGTCGCCACTGGGAGGGAGATACGCAGTATTTT. Encoded protein: CASRHWEGDTQYF.

The chain is built from TRBV18 and TRBJ1-5; D ambiguous. This CDR3 has 14 residues. Germline CDR1 KGHSH, CDR2 LQKENI. Trimming cost V 3 bases and J 4 bases, with 10 bases left between them. The CDR3 here is CASSPGRENQPQHF. In DNA form, the CDR3 reads TGTGCCAGCTCACCCGGACGGGAAAATCAGCCCCAGCATTTT.

V is TRBV15 and J is TRBJ1-3; perhaps TRBD1 as D (5 bases). Germline CDR1 LNHNV, CDR2 YYDKDF (reference sequence). CDR3 size: 15 residues. Trimming shortened V by 1 base and J by 0 bases, and 7 bases separated the two germline ends. In DNA, the CDR3 is TGTGCCACCAGCAGAGGCGGGGGCTCTGGAAACACCATATATTTT. Its translation: CATSRGGGSGNTIYF.

V usage is TRBV27 and J usage is TRBJ2-7; 10 bases agree with TRBD1. This CDR3 comprises 15 residues. In germline, CDR1 is MNHEY, CDR2 SMNVEV (reference sequence). Unmatched junction bases numbered 7, after V lost 5 bases and J lost 3 bases. This CDR3 is CASSPGQGGYYEQYF. For the CDR3, the DNA is TGTGCCAGCAGTCCTGGACAGGGGGGGTACTACGAGCAGTACTTC.

The CDR3 DNA is TGCGCCAGCAGCTTAGTAGGGAGTAATTCACCCCTCCACTTT. It codes for CASSLVGSNSPLHF. The J gene is TRBJ1-6, the V gene TRBV5-1; D is unresolved. This CDR3 has 14 amino acids. V lost 2 bases, J lost 6 bases, and 9 bases lay in between. The germline CDR1 and CDR2 sequences are SGHRS and YFSETQ. The full variable domain, rest sourced from reference TRBV5-1 and TRBJ1-6, is KAGVTQTPRYLIKTRGQQVTLSCSPISGHRSVSWYQQTPGQGLQFLFEYFSETQRNKGNFPGRFSGRQFSNSRSEMNVSTLELGDSALYLCASSLVGSNSPLHFGNGTRLTVT.

The chain combines TRBV18 with TRBJ2-7, with a weak D call TRBD2 (6 bases). Germline V gene sequence: CDR1 KGHSH, CDR2 LQKENI. V was cut by 2 bases and J by 3 bases, with 14 bases left in between. This CDR3 is built from 15 residues. DNA for the CDR3: TGTGCCAGCTCACCAGGGCAGGGACTTGTCTACGAGCAGTACTTC. It specifies CASSPGQGLVYEQYF. The full variable domain, in which reference TRBV18 and TRBJ2-7 provide the parts outside the CDR3, is NAGVMQNPRHLVRRRGQEARLRCSPMKGHSHVYWYRQLPEEGLKFMVYLQKENIIDESGMPKERFSAEFPKEGPSILRIQQVVRGDSAAYFCASSPGQGLVYEQYFGPGTRLTVT.

This clone was seen a handful of times. The chain employs TRBV19 and TRBJ2-2; D is possibly TRBD1 (6 bases). This CDR3 contains 15 residues. The V end lost 4 bases, the J end lost 7 bases, and 16 bases lay between the germline ends. The germline V gene encodes CDR1 LNHDA and CDR2 SQIVND (reference sequence). The CDR3 coding sequence is TGTGCCAGTAGTAAACAGGGCAATGGTCTCGGGGAGCTGTTTTTT. Its translation: CASSKQGNGLGELFF. The entire variable domain, with the rest obtained from reference TRBV19 and TRBJ2-2, is as follows: DGGITQSPKYLFRKEGQNVTLSCEQNLNHDAMYWYRQDPGQGLRLIYYSQIVNDFQKGDIAEGYSVSREKKESFPLTVTSAQKNPTAFYLCASSKQGNGLGELFFGEGSRLTVL.

The J gene is TRBJ2-1, the V gene TRBV7-8; 10 positions agree with TRBD2. CDR1 and CDR2 from the germline V gene are SGHVS and FQNEAQ. After removal of 7 bases from V and 5 bases from J, the junction contained 8 bases not matched to a gene. This CDR3 is built from 15 residues. The DNA for the CDR3 is TGTGCCAGCAAGACCAGTAGCGGGAGGAACAATGAGCAGTTCTTC. It yields the protein CASKTSSGRNNEQFF.

This clone was recorded only once. The chain links TRBV19 to TRBJ2-1, with D possibly TRBD2 on 5 matching bases. With 0 bases removed from V and 0 bases from J, the gap between germline ends came to 9 bases. This CDR3 region has 16 residues. The germline gives CDR1 LNHDA, CDR2 SQIVND (reference sequence). The CDR3 loop is CASSIDSSGSYNEQFF. CDR3 coding DNA: TGTGCCAGTAGTATAGATTCAAGCGGCTCCTACAATGAGCAGTTCTTC.

V and J are TRBV12-3 or TRBV12-4 and TRBJ2-7; D gene ambiguous. The CDR3 totals 12 residues. Deletions cut 6 bases from V and 0 bases from J, with 6 bases between. The CDR3 loop is CASSRGSYEQYF. DNA for the CDR3: TGTGCCAGCAGCCGCGGCTCCTACGAGCAGTACTTC.

The V gene is TRBV6-2 or TRBV6-3, the J gene TRBJ2-1; TRBD2 matches at 9 bases. The CDR3 has 14 amino acids. V lost 5 bases to trimming and J lost 8 bases; unmatched junction nucleotides: 7. Germline-derived CDR1 and CDR2 are MNHEY and SVGEGT. CDR3 nucleotide sequence: TGTGCCAGCAGTGGGGCGGGACTAGCCCATGAGCAGTTCTTC. The encoded protein is CASSGAGLAHEQFF.

V and J are TRBV19 and TRBJ1-2; 7 bases line up with TRBD1. This CDR3 is 15 amino acids long. With V trimmed by 5 bases and J by 2 bases, 8 bases remained unmatched. CDR1 and CDR2 (germline): LNHDA, SQIVND (reference sequence). The CDR3 is CASSPARTGNYGYTF. The CDR3 coding sequence is TGTGCCAGTAGTCCCGCTCGGACAGGAAACTATGGCTACACCTTC.

This sequence joins TRBV1 and TRBJ2-5; no check of the table's D call, TRBD1, against the DNA was made. TRBV1 is labeled a pseudogene. This CDR3 comprises 18 residues. The CDR3 DNA is TGCACCAGCAGCCAAGAGATCGGGACAGGCCAGTACCAAGAGACCCAGTACTTC. It yields the protein CTSSQEIGTGQYQETQYF.

The rearrangement links TRBV7-2 to TRBJ2-5; TRBD1 aligns across 9 bases. V gave up 5 bases and J gave up 2 bases; unmatched junction bases: 6. This CDR3 is 15 amino acids long. Per the germline V gene, CDR1 is SGHTA and CDR2 is FQGNSA. The DNA of the CDR3 is TGTGCCAGCAGCCTGGGGGGACAGGGACAAGAGACCCAGTACTTC. This gives the protein CASSLGGQGQETQYF.

The rearrangement uses TRBV12-3 or TRBV12-4 and TRBJ1-5, with TRBD1 identical over 7 bases. The J segment lost 5 bases and the V segment lost 6 bases, leaving 4 bases of the junction unmatched. The CDR3 has 13 amino acids. The DNA for the CDR3 is TGTGCCAGCAGCGGACAGGTACATCAGCCCCAGCATTTT. Residues: CASSGQVHQPQHF.

The chain has TRBV10-3 and TRBJ1-1; no definite D call. This CDR3 spans 14 amino acids. V gave up 3 bases and J gave up 7 bases, with 15 bases separating them. Germline-derived CDR1 and CDR2 are ENHRY and SYGVKD. CDR3 sequence: CAISEPDGGVEAFF. The DNA for the CDR3 is TGTGCCATCAGTGAACCCGATGGTGGAGTTGAAGCTTTCTTT.